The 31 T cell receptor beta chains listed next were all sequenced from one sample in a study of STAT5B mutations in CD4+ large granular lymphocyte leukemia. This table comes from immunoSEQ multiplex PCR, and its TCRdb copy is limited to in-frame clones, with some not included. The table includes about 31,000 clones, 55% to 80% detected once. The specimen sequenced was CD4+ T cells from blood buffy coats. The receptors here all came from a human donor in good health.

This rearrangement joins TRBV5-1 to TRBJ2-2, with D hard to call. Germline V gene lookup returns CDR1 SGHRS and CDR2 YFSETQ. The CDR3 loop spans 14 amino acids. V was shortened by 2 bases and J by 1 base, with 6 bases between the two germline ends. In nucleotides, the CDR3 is TGCGCCAGCAGCTTAACACAGAACACCGGGGAGCTGTTTTTT. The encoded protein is CASSLTQNTGELFF. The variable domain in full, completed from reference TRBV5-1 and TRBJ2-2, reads KAGVTQTPRYLIKTRGQQVTLSCSPISGHRSVSWYQQTPGQGLQFLFEYFSETQRNKGNFPGRFSGRQFSNSRSEMNVSTLELGDSALYLCASSLTQNTGELFFGEGSRLTVL.

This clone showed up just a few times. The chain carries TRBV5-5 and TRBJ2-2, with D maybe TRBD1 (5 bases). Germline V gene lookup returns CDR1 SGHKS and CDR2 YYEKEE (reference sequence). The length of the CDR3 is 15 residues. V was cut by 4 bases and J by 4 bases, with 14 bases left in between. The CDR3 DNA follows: TGTGCCAGCAGCCCCCAGGGCCGGAGCACCGGGGAGCTGTTTTTT. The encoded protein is CASSPQGRSTGELFF. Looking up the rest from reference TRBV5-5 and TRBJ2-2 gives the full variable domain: DAGVTQSPTHLIKTRGQQVTLRCSPISGHKSVSWYQQVLGQGPQFIFQYYEKEERGRGNFPDRFSARQFPNYSSELNVNALLLGDSALYLCASSPQGRSTGELFFGEGSRLTVL.

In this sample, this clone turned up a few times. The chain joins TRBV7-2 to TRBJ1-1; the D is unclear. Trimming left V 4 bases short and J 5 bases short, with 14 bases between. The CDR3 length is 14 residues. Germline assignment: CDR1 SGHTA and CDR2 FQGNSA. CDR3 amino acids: CASSSSGEMTEAFF. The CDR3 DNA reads TGTGCCAGCAGCTCCAGCGGGGAGATGACTGAAGCTTTCTTT.

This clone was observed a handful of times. The CDR3 loop reads CASSQPQTGGAYGYTF. The CDR3 DNA reads as TGCGCCAGCAGCCAGCCGCAGACAGGGGGTGCCTATGGCTACACCTTC. The chain is built from TRBV4-3 and TRBJ1-2; 9 nucleotides line up with TRBD1. CDR3 length: 16 residues. With V trimmed by 3 bases and J by 4 bases, 9 bases remained unmatched. Germline CDR1 reads LGHNA; CDR2 reads YSLEER.

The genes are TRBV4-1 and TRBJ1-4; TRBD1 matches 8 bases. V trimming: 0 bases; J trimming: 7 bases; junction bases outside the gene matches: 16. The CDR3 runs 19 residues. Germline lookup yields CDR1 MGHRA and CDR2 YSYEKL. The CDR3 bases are TGCGCCAGCAGCCAAGATCGGGCTCGCTCCGGGACAGGCGCTGAAAAACTGTTTTTT. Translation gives CASSQDRARSGTGAEKLFF.

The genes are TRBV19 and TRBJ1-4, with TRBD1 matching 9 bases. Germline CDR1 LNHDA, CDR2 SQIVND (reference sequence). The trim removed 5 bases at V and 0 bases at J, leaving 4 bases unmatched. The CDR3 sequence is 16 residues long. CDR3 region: CASSAGQGTTNEKLFF. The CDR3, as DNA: TGTGCCAGTAGTGCTGGACAGGGGACAACTAATGAAAAACTGTTTTTT. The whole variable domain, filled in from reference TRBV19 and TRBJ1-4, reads DGGITQSPKYLFRKEGQNVTLSCEQNLNHDAMYWYRQDPGQGLRLIYYSQIVNDFQKGDIAEGYSVSREKKESFPLTVTSAQKNPTAFYLCASSAGQGTTNEKLFFGSGTQLSVL.

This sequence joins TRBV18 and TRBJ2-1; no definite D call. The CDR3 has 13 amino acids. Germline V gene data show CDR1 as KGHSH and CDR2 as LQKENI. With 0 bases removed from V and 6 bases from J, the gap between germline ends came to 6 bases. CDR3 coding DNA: TGTGCCAGCTCACCACCGGTATCCAATGAGCAGTTCTTC. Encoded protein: CASSPPVSNEQFF.

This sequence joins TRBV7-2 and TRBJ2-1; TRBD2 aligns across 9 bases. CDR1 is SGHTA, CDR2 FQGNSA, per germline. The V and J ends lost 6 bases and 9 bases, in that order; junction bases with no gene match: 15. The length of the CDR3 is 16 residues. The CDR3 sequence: CASRPRASPAGGEQFF. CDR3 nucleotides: TGTGCCAGCAGACCCAGAGCGAGCCCAGCGGGAGGTGAGCAGTTCTTC. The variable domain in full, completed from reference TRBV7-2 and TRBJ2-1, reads GAGVSQSPSNKVTEKGKDVELRCDPISGHTALYWYRQSLGQGLEFLIYFQGNSAPDKSGLPSDRFSAERTGGSVSTLTIQRTQQEDSAVYLCASRPRASPAGGEQFFGPGTRLTVL.

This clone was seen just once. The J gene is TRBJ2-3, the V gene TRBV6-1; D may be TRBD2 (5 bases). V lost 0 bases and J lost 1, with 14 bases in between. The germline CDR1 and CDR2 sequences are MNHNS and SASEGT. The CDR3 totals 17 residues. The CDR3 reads CASSEALLALGTDTQYF. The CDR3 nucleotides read TGTGCCAGCAGTGAAGCGCTGTTAGCGCTAGGCACAGATACGCAGTATTTT.

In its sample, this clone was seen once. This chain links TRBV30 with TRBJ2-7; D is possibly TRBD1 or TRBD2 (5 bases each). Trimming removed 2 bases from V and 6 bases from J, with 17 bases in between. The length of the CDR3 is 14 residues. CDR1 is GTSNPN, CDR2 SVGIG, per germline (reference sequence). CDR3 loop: CAWSRPGPRGEQYF. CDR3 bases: TGTGCCTGGAGTAGACCGGGACCGAGGGGCGAGCAGTACTTC.

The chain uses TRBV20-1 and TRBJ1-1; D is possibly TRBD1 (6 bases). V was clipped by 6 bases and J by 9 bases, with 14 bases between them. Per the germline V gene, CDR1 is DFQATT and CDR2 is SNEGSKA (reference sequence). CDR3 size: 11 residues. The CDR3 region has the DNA TGCAGTGCAGGACAGTTGGCTAAAGCTTTCTTT. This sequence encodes CSAGQLAKAFF.

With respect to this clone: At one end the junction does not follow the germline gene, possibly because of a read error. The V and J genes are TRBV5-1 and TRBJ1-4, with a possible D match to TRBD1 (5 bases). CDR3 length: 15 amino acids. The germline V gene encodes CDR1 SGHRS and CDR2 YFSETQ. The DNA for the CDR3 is TGCGCCAGCAGATTGGCAGGGTCTCAGCGAGAAAAACTGTTTTTT. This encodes CASRLAGSQREKLFF.

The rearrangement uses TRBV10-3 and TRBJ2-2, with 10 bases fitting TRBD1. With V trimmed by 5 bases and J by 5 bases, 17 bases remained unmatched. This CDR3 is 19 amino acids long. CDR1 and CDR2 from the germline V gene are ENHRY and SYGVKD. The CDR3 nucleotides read TGTGCCATCAGTACCGGGACAGGGGTGGTCGGCCGTGGGACCGGGGAGCTGTTTTTT. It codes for CAISTGTGVVGRGTGELFF.

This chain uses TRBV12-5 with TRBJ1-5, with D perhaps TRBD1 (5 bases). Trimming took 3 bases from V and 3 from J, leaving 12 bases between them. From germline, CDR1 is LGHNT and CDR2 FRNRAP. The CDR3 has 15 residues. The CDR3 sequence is CASGFRGEPNQPQHF. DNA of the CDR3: TGTGCTAGTGGTTTTAGGGGAGAGCCCAATCAGCCCCAGCATTTT.

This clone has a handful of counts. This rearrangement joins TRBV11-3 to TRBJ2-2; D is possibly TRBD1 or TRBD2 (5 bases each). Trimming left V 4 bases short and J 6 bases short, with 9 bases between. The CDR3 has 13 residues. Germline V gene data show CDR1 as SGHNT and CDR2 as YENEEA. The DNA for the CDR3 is TGTGCCAGCAGCTCCCGGGACCCCGGGGAGCTGTTTTTT. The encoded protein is CASSSRDPGELFF.

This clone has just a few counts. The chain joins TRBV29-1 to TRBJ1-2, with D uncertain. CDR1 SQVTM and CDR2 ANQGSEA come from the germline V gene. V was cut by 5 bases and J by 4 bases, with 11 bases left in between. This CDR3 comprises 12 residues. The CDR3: CSVSLEGYGYTF. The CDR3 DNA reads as TGCAGCGTTTCGTTGGAGGGCTATGGCTACACCTTC.

DNA for the CDR3: TGTGCCAGCAGCAGGGACAGGGGGCTGTACAATGAGCAGTTCTTC. This codes for CASSRDRGLYNEQFF. V and J are TRBV7-8 and TRBJ2-1, with TRBD1 matching over 12 bases. Germline V gene lookup returns CDR1 SGHVS and CDR2 FQNEAQ. The CDR3 sequence is 15 residues long. The ends lost 5 bases at V and 4 bases at J; junction bases unmatched: 3. The variable domain in full, with the rest retrieved from reference TRBV7-8 and TRBJ2-1, is GAGVSQSPRYKVAKRGQDVALRCDPISGHVSLFWYQQALGQGPEFLTYFQNEAQLDKSGLPSDRFFAERPEGSVSTLKIQRTQQEDSAVYLCASSRDRGLYNEQFFGPGTRLTVL.

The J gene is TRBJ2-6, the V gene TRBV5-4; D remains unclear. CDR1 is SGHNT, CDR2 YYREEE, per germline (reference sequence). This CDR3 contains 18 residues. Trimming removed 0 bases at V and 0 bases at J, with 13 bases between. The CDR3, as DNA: TGTGCCAGCAGCTTGGGATTCGGCCCCCACTCTGGGGCCAACGTCCTGACTTTC. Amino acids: CASSLGFGPHSGANVLTF.

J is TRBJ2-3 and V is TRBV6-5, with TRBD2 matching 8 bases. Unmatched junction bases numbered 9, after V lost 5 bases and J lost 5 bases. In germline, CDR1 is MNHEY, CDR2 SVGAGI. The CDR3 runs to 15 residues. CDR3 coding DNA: TGTGCCAGCAGTCGACGGGCGGGGGGTATAGATACGCAGTATTTT. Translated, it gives CASSRRAGGIDTQYF.

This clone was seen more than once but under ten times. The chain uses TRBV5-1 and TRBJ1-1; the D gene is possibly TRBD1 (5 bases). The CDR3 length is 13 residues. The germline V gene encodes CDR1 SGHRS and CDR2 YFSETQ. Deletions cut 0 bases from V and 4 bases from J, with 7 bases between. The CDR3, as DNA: TGCGCCAGCAGCTTGGGGGGCCCCACTGAAGCTTTCTTT. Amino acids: CASSLGGPTEAFF. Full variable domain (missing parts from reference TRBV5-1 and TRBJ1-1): KAGVTQTPRYLIKTRGQQVTLSCSPISGHRSVSWYQQTPGQGLQFLFEYFSETQRNKGNFPGRFSGRQFSNSRSEMNVSTLELGDSALYLCASSLGGPTEAFFGQGTRLTVV.

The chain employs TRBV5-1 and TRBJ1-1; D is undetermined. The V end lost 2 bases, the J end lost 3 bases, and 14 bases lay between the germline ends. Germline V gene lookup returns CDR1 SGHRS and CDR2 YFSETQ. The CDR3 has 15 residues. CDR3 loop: CASSFQTPRDTEAFF. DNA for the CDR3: TGCGCCAGCAGCTTTCAGACACCGAGGGACACTGAAGCTTTCTTT.

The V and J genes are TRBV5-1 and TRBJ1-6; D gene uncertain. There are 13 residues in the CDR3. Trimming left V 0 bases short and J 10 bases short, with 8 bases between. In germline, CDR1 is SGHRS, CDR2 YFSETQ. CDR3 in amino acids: CASSLAIDSPLHF. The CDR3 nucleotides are TGCGCCAGCAGCTTGGCCATTGACTCACCCCTCCACTTT.

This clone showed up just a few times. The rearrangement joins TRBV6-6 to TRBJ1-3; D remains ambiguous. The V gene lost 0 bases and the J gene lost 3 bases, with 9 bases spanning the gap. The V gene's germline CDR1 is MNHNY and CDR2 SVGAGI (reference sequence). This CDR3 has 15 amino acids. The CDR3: CASSYSGSLGNTIYF. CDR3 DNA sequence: TGTGCCAGCAGTTACTCGGGTTCCCTTGGAAACACCATATATTTT.

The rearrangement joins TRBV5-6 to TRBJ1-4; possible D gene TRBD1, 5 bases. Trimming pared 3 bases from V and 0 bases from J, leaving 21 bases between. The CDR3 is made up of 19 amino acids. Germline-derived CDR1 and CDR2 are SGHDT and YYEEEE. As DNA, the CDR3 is TGTGCCAGCAGCTGGGGAGCTGGGGCCTTTCTTTCAACTAATGAAAAACTGTTTTTT. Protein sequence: CASSWGAGAFLSTNEKLFF.

This chain's CDR3 is CASSVSPGHPTVYGYTF. For the CDR3, the DNA is TGTGCCAGCAGCGTAAGCCCCGGCCATCCGACAGTTTATGGCTACACCTTC. The chain recombines TRBV9 with TRBJ1-2, with D perhaps matching TRBD1 (5 bases). The CDR3 has 17 amino acids. V was trimmed by 1 base and J by 5 bases, leaving 21 bases between them. Germline loops: CDR1 SGDLS, CDR2 YYNGEE.

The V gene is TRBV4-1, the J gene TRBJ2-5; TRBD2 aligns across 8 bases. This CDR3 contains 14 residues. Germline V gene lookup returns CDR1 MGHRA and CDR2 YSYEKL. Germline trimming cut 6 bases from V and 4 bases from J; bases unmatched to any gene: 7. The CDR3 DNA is TGCGCCAGCAGTCGAGCGGGGGCCGGAGAGACCCAGTACTTC. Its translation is CASSRAGAGETQYF.

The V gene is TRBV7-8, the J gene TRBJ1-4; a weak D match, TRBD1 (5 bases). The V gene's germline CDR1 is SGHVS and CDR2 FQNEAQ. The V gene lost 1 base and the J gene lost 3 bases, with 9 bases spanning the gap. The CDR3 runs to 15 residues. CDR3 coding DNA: TGTGCCAGCAGCTTAGGGGGCTCTCCTAATGAAAAACTGTTTTTT. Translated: CASSLGGSPNEKLFF. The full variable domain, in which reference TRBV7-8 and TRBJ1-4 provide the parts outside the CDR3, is GAGVSQSPRYKVAKRGQDVALRCDPISGHVSLFWYQQALGQGPEFLTYFQNEAQLDKSGLPSDRFFAERPEGSVSTLKIQRTQQEDSAVYLCASSLGGSPNEKLFFGSGTQLSVL.

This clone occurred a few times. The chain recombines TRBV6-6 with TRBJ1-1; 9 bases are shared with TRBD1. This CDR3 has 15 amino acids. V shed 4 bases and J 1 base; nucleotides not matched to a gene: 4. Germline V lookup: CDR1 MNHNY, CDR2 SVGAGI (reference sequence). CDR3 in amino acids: CASSWGDRANTEAFF. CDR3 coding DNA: TGTGCCAGCAGTTGGGGGGACAGGGCGAACACTGAAGCTTTCTTT.

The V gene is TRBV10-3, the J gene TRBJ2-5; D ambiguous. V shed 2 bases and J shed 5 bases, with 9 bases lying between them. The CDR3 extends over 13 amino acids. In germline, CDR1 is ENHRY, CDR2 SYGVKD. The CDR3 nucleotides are TGTGCCATCAGTGAGGCTGGCCCGGAGACCCAGTACTTC. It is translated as CAISEAGPETQYF.

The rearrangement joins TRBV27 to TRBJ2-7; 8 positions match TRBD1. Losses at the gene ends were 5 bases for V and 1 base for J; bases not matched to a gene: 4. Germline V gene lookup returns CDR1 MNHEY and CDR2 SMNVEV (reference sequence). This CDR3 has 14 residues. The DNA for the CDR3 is TGTGCCAGCAGTCGGACAGGGATGTCCTACGAGCAGTACTTC. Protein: CASSRTGMSYEQYF.

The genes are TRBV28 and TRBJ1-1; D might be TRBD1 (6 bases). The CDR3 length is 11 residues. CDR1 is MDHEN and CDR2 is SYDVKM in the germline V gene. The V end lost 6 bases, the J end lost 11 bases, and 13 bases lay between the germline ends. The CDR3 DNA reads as TGTGCCAGCAGCCTGGGACAAAGGGCTTTCTTT. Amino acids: CASSLGQRAFF.